The T cell receptor (beta chain) described here comes from a study of blood T cell repertoires in COVID-19 (dated by TCRdb to the early 2020s). For the study in its entirety: Samples from collaborators originated in the United States, Italy and Spain and spanned both the acute and convalescent phases of COVID-19. Where available, HLA class I and class II types were obtained from metadata supplied by the sample provider rather than from assay-based typing. Samples were obtained from the ongoing ImmuneRACE study (first 160 participants) and from approximately 1,200 subjects provided by 6 global collaborators. A de-identified subject ID, COVID-19 status, age in years and sex were almost always included in the sample metadata. A freely available public database, intended as a resource for researchers studying the immune response to SARS-CoV-2, is where the repertoires were released. The dataset comprised deeply sampled blood TCRbeta repertoires from subjects exposed to, actively infected with, or recovered from COVID-19. The prospective study material was composed of cDNA or gDNA derived from T cells, B-cell-depleted T cells, or PBMCs.

On this clone itself: Its cognate antigen has yet to be identified. Base qualities are not at hand, and no much larger clone is one base apart.

TCRbeta CDR3 regions were amplified from genomic DNA by means of the immunoSEQ Assay, a bias-controlled multiplex PCR. Concerning the study's data processing: The number of nucleated cells in each sample was estimated by amplification of reference gene primers within the assay. To quantify the absolute abundance of each unique TCRbeta CDR3 rearrangement, sequence reads were collapsed and filtered. Productive Simpson clonality was computed per sample as the square root of Simpson's diversity index over productive rearrangements. TCRdb retrieved this table from immuneACCESS and kept in-frame rearrangements only. Not all clones are present; in checked studies, unresolved V genes account for under half, and no reason is known for the remainder. That table furnishes V, J and clone size, whereas the DNA furnished D and trimming. The sample yields 150,000 to 200,000 clones; 85% to 90% were counted once. The biggest ten clones account for 2.5% to 3.5% of the sample.

Whole blood was collected in K2EDTA tubes by collaborating institutions according to the institutions' own protocols. For TCRbeta analysis, collaborators shipped samples as frozen whole blood, isolated PBMCs, or DNA extracted from either of those sample types. Results and caveats for the whole study, not just this receptor: The quantity of clinical and demographic metadata differed by source and by participant and was supplied without curation.

The CDR3 holds 13 amino acids from the cysteine to the phenylalanine. The only DNA kept is the CDR3, 39 bases in frame from the first base. V sheds 2 bases and J sheds 7 bases, leaving 9 bases between their ends. CDR1 MDHEN and CDR2 SYDVKM were looked up in the germline V gene. The sequencing input was peripheral blood. The chain couples TRBV28 to TRBJ2-4; tentative D gene TRBD1, with 6 bases matching. This receptor was identified in a woman younger than 45 with active or convalescent COVID-19. The CDR3 amino acid sequence is: CASSLTGINIQYF. In nucleotide form, the sequence is TGTGCCAGCAGTTTAACAGGGATCAACATTCAGTACTTC. With all but the CDR3 taken from the reference TRBV28 and TRBJ2-4 genes, the full variable domain is: DVKVTQSSRYLVKRTGEKVFLECVQDMDHENMFWYRQDPGLGLRLIYFSYDVKMKEKGDIPEGYSVSREKKERFSLILESASTNQTSMYLCASSLTGINIQYFGAGTRLSVL.